This T cell receptor (beta chain) was recorded in a study of PD-L1 blockade in urothelial cancer. Study context: About nine tenths of the roughly 30 patients comprised males who had bladder-origin urothelial cancer. Blood underwent analysis 3 weeks (second dose) and 6 weeks after treatment began.

Looked up from germline, CDR1 is LNHDA and CDR2 is SQIVND (reference sequence). Losses at the gene ends were 7 bases for V and 2 bases for J; bases not matched to a gene: 3. The CDR3 has 14 amino acids. Time point in this sample: pretreatment peripheral blood. TCRdb keeps only in-frame clones here, not all; method: immunoSEQ multiplex PCR. This table holds approximately 47,000 clones, 82% found once. This TCR was sampled from a man in his forties or fifties with urothelial cancer. This rearrangement joins TRBV19 to TRBJ2-3; 10 bases are a match to TRBD2. This specimen consisted of PBMCs, obtained around atezolizumab (anti-PD-L1) treatment. For the CDR3, the DNA is TGTGCCAGTAAACTAGCGGGAATCACAGATACGCAGTATTTT. Protein: CASKLAGITDTQYF.